This T cell receptor beta chain was identified during a study of T-cell reconstitution after alpha-beta-depleted transplantation in children. Study-wide points: T cells produced anew were the main source of T-cell counts and diversity one year after transplant.

This clonotype was observed a handful of times. Its antigen is still unknown. Preparing the TCRbeta library involved the use of unique molecular identifiers. TCRdb itself ran the PCR reads through MiXCR, one entry per CDR3 protein. The sample holds about 74,000 distinct CDR3 sequences, roughly an eighth seen once. This receptor was identified in a male patient between 2 and 10 years old who had a stem cell transplant for acute lymphoblastic leukemia, so the T cells may come from the graft donor. The sample was PBMCs, mostly from graft donor cells, taken 180 days after TCRalphabeta/CD19-depleted stem cell transplant.

DNA of the CDR3: TGTGCCAGCATCGGAGGGGGCACCTATGGCTACACCTTC. This codes for CASIGGGTYGYTF. The rearrangement uses TRBV12-3 or TRBV12-4 and TRBJ1-2; 7 bases fit TRBD1. This CDR3 spans 13 amino acids. V lost 7 bases to trimming and J lost 4 bases; unmatched junction nucleotides: 6.